These T cell receptor beta chains were read from a single sample in a study of blood T cell repertoires in COVID-19. Repertoires were generated with immunoSEQ multiplex PCR, while TCRdb's copy carries only in-frame clones and drops some. The sample has approximately 180,000 clones; about 90% are singletons. The sequenced sample consisted of PBMCs or T cells enriched from blood (not recorded which). These receptors came from a human donor with acute COVID-19. The donor label of this sample is uncertain. The CDR3 runs from the conserved cysteine through the conserved F or W. The D gene is left open where the match is weak. The size field is filled for only some rows; it gives once, few, many or a size class.

CDR3 DNA	CDR3 protein	clone size	J gene	D gene	V gene	CDR3 length
TGTGCCAGCAGCAGACCGGGAGCCGGGACCCAGTACTTC	CASSRPGAGTQYF	NA	TRBJ2-5	NA	TRBV9	13
TGTGCCAGCAGCCCTCCAGGGATAACCGGGGAGCTGTTTTTT	CASSPPGITGELFF	NA	TRBJ2-2	NA	TRBV3-1/TRBV3-2	14
TGCGCCAGCAGCTTTCGGGACAGGGAAGCCGGGGAGCTGTTTTTT	CASSFRDREAGELFF	NA	TRBJ2-2	TRBD1	TRBV5-1	15
TGTGCCAGCAGTTACTCGAAGGCAGGTGAGCAGTTCTTC	CASSYSKAGEQFF	NA	TRBJ2-1	NA	TRBV6-5	13
TGTGCCAGCAGCCAGGGGGGAAAGAATGAAAAACTGTTTTTT	CASSQGGKNEKLFF	NA	TRBJ1-4	NA	TRBV3-1/TRBV3-2	14
TGTGCCTGGGGCGGGACATATGGCTACACCTTC	CAWGGTYGYTF	NA	TRBJ1-2	NA	TRBV30	11
TGTGCCAGCATTGCGGGGACTAACTATGGCTACACCTTC	CASIAGTNYGYTF	NA	TRBJ1-2	NA	TRBV2	13
TGTGCCAGCAGCCACTCCAGCGCGCGGTTGTACACCGGGGAGCTGTTTTTT	CASSHSSARLYTGELFF	once	TRBJ2-2	NA	TRBV3-1/TRBV3-2	17
TGTGCCAGCAGCCCGGGCGGGCGGGCGGGTGAAAAACTGTTTTTT	CASSPGGRAGEKLFF	once	TRBJ1-4	NA	TRBV5-4	15
TGTGCCAGCAGTGACACGATCGGCAGGGCCTATGGCTACACCTTC	CASSDTIGRAYGYTF	NA	TRBJ1-2	NA	TRBV27	15
TGTGCCAGCAGCCGGTCCGGGACAGGGGATGAGCAGTTCTTC	CASSRSGTGDEQFF	few	TRBJ2-1	TRBD1	TRBV3-1/TRBV3-2	14
TGTGCCAGTAGTCCAAGGACAGGGGGCTATGGCTACACCTTC	CASSPRTGGYGYTF	once	TRBJ1-2	TRBD1	TRBV19	14
TGTGCCATCGGGGAGGGTAGCAATCAGCCCCAGCATTTT	CAIGEGSNQPQHF	NA	TRBJ1-5	NA	TRBV10-3	13
TGCAGCGTTGCCTCAGGGGGCGGCTATGGCTACACCTTC	CSVASGGGYGYTF	NA	TRBJ1-2	TRBD1	TRBV29-1	13
TGTGCCAGCAGCTTGGAGGGGGCGAGGGGAAACGAGCAGTACTTC	CASSLEGARGNEQYF	NA	TRBJ2-7	TRBD1	TRBV5-4	15
TGTGCCAGCAGCCTACAGGGAGGGACTTCCACAGATACGCAGTATTTT	CASSLQGGTSTDTQYF	NA	TRBJ2-3	NA	TRBV7-3	16
TGTGCCAGCACATACGTCCAGGGAATAAGCACTGAAGCTTTCTTT	CASTYVQGISTEAFF	NA	TRBJ1-1	NA	TRBV5-6	15
TGTGCCAGCAGGAAGGGGAGGCCAGTTGGTGAAAAACTGTTTTTT	CASRKGRPVGEKLFF	NA	TRBJ1-4	NA	TRBV11-3	15
TGTGCCAGCAGCTTGAGCCCTAGCGGGGGCTCCGAGACCCAGTACTTC	CASSLSPSGGSETQYF	NA	TRBJ2-5	TRBD2	TRBV5-4	16
TGTGCCAGCAGCCATTCAGGGGGCAATCAGCCCCAGCATTTT	CASSHSGGNQPQHF	NA	TRBJ1-5	NA	TRBV7-2	14
TGCGCCAGCAGCCCTGCTAGCGGGGGCTTCCAAGAGACCCAGTACTTC	CASSPASGGFQETQYF	NA	TRBJ2-5	TRBD2	TRBV5-1	16
TGTGCCACCAGTGACCCACAGACCCAGACCCAGTACTTC	CATSDPQTQTQYF	NA	TRBJ2-5	NA	TRBV24-1	13
TGTGCCAGTAGTCCGGGGACAGGCCCGAACTATGGCTACACCTTC	CASSPGTGPNYGYTF	NA	TRBJ1-2	TRBD1	TRBV19	15
TGTGCCAGTAGTATCGGTCATGAGCAGTTCTTC	CASSIGHEQFF	few	TRBJ2-1	NA	TRBV19	11
TGTGCCAGCAGCCTAACAGGGATAGGACATCAGCCCCAGCATTTT	CASSLTGIGHQPQHF	NA	TRBJ1-5	NA	TRBV27	15
TGTGCCTGGACCTGGACAGATAATTCACCCCTCCACTTT	CAWTWTDNSPLHF	NA	TRBJ1-6	NA	TRBV30	13
TGTGCCAGCAGCTTAATTTACGGACAGGAGTCCGGCTACACCTTC	CASSLIYGQESGYTF	NA	TRBJ1-2	TRBD1	TRBV7-3	15
TGTGCCAGCAGCTCGGGCGGGGATACGCAGTATTTT	CASSSGGDTQYF	NA	TRBJ2-3	NA	TRBV5-6	12
TGTGCCAGCAGTGTCCGCCCAACTACCAGCTCCTACAATGAGCAGTTCTTC	CASSVRPTTSSYNEQFF	NA	TRBJ2-1	NA	TRBV2	17
TGTGCCAGCAGCCCCGGAGGGTACAGACAGGGCTACGAGCAGTACTTC	CASSPGGYRQGYEQYF	NA	TRBJ2-7	NA	TRBV27	16
TGTGCCAGCAGCCAAGCGCTCGACAGTTCCCCCGGGTTCTTC	CASSQALDSSPGFF	NA	TRBJ2-1	NA	TRBV4-2	14
TGTGCCAGTAAGGGACAGCCCTACGAGCAGTACTTC	CASKGQPYEQYF	NA	TRBJ2-7	TRBD1	TRBV19	12
TGTGCCAGCTCACCATTGAAAATCGGGATGGCTGAAAAACTGTTTTTT	CASSPLKIGMAEKLFF	NA	TRBJ1-4	NA	TRBV18	16
TGTGCCAGCAATTTGGACAGTCCGACCGGGGAGCTGTTTTTT	CASNLDSPTGELFF	NA	TRBJ2-2	NA	TRBV2	14
TGTGCCAGCAGCGTCGAAAGACGGAGAACTAGCACAGATACGCAGTATTTT	CASSVERRRTSTDTQYF	NA	TRBJ2-3	NA	TRBV9	17
TGTGCCTGGAGTGTTACAGGGGGCACTGAAGCTTTCTTT	CAWSVTGGTEAFF	NA	TRBJ1-1	TRBD1	TRBV30	13
TGTGCCAGCAGCATAAGTTGGTCGGGACAGGAGGGTGGCTACACCTTC	CASSISWSGQEGGYTF	NA	TRBJ1-2	TRBD1	TRBV7-2	16
TGCGCCAGCAGCCTAATACAGGGGGCGACTGAAGCTTTCTTT	CASSLIQGATEAFF	NA	TRBJ1-1	TRBD1	TRBV4-1	14
TGTGCCAGCAGTAGGGGGACAGGGGGAAGCAATCAGCCCCAGCATTTT	CASSRGTGGSNQPQHF	NA	TRBJ1-5	TRBD1	TRBV27	16
TGTGCCAGCAGTTACTTGGGACAGGGTCACAGAAAACTGTTTTTT	CASSYLGQGHRKLFF	NA	TRBJ1-4	TRBD1	TRBV6-5	15
TGTGCCAGCAGCCCATTGGGACAGGGGAACACAGATACGCAGTATTTT	CASSPLGQGNTDTQYF	once	TRBJ2-3	TRBD1	TRBV7-2	16
TGTGCCAGCAGCCAGACAGGGGAAAAGAGGGAGACCCAGTACTTC	CASSQTGEKRETQYF	once	TRBJ2-5	TRBD1	TRBV3-1/TRBV3-2	15
TGTGCCAGCAGCTTATCACAGCTCTCTGGAAACACCATATATTTT	CASSLSQLSGNTIYF	NA	TRBJ1-3	NA	TRBV7-9	15
TGTGCCAGCAGCTTAGCGCATCAGGGAAATGGCTACACCTTC	CASSLAHQGNGYTF	NA	TRBJ1-2	NA	TRBV7-2	14
TGTGCCAGCAGCTTAGAGGGGTCCTCCGGGCAGTTCTTC	CASSLEGSSGQFF	NA	TRBJ2-1	NA	TRBV7-9	13
TGTGCCAGCTCACTCCGGACAGGGCCCTACGAGCAGTACTTC	CASSLRTGPYEQYF	NA	TRBJ2-7	TRBD1	TRBV18	14
TGTGCCAGCAGCCATTACACAGGAAAATCAACTGAAGCTTTCTTT	CASSHYTGKSTEAFF	NA	TRBJ1-1	NA	TRBV11-2	15
TGTGCCGGCGGGACAGATTTTAATTCACCCCTCCACTTT	CAGGTDFNSPLHF	NA	TRBJ1-6	TRBD1	TRBV30	13
TGTGCCAGCCGTAGGGGGGGGAGCACAGATACGCAGTATTTT	CASRRGGSTDTQYF	NA	TRBJ2-3	NA	TRBV7-2	14
TGTGCCAGCTCACGCGGGAGTAGCGGGGGGCACTACAATGAGCAGTTCTTC	CASSRGSSGGHYNEQFF	NA	TRBJ2-1	TRBD2	TRBV18	17
TGTGCCAGCAGTGAACTAGCGGGGGTAGAGACCCAGTACTTC	CASSELAGVETQYF	NA	TRBJ2-5	TRBD2	TRBV2	14
TGTGCCAGCAGTGAACTAGCGGGGTCCTACGAGCAGTACTTC	CASSELAGSYEQYF	NA	TRBJ2-7	TRBD2	TRBV2	14
TGTGCCAGCTCACAGGGACTAGCGGGGAGGAATGAGCAGTTCTTC	CASSQGLAGRNEQFF	NA	TRBJ2-1	TRBD2	TRBV18	15
TGTGCCTGGAGTTGGGGGCGAAACACCGGGGAGCTGTTTTTT	CAWSWGRNTGELFF	NA	TRBJ2-2	NA	TRBV30	14
TGCGCCAGCAGCTTGACGACAGGGCAAAGACAGCCCCAGCATTTT	CASSLTTGQRQPQHF	few	TRBJ1-5	TRBD1	TRBV5-1	15
TGTGCCAGCAGCCATCGGACTAGCGGGGATCAAGAGACCCAGTACTTC	CASSHRTSGDQETQYF	NA	TRBJ2-5	TRBD2	TRBV7-9	16
TGTGCCAGCAGCACAATGGACAGAGTCCTCTATGGCTACACCTTC	CASSTMDRVLYGYTF	NA	TRBJ1-2	NA	TRBV11-2	15
TGCAGCGTTGAGACAGCGATGAACACTGAAGCTTTCTTT	CSVETAMNTEAFF	NA	TRBJ1-1	NA	TRBV29-1	13